Below, one T cell receptor (beta chain) is given with its context. Its specificity is unknown. This sample is part of a study of Ad26.COV2.S vaccination and SARS-CoV-2 variants. Background on the study: Once, or twice with 56 days between doses, Ad26.COV2.S was given intramuscularly.

The V and J ends lost 8 bases and 4 bases respectively, with 16 bases between them. In germline, CDR1 is SEHNR, CDR2 FQNEAQ (reference sequence). CDR3 length: 14 residues. Study observations and caveats: Relative to placebo recipients, vaccine recipients exhibited elevated spike-specific TCR breadth. TCR breadth and depth estimates may have understated total T cell responses.

Data came from immunoSEQ multiplex PCR; TCRdb stores just in-frame clones and leaves some out. In the table there are about 350,000 clones, around nine tenths of which are singletons. As to treatment: some 20 received Ad26.COV2.S at low or high dose, single or two shots; about 5 received placebo; per-sample allocation not given. Repertoires come from day 63 after the first vaccine or placebo injection. Boston supplied an adult donor aged 18-55 years. The gene calls are TRBV7-9 and TRBJ2-3; D is unresolved. The receptor's source is a person between 18 and 65 years old who received the Ad26.COV2.S COVID-19 vaccine or a placebo. This sample comprised peripheral blood, obtained in a trial of Ad26.COV2.S vaccine versus placebo. The CDR3 region has the DNA TGTGCCAGCCGCGCTCCGGGTGGGGCAGATACGCAGTATTTT. Protein product: CASRAPGGADTQYF.